This is a list of T cell receptor beta chains from one sample in a study of T cells in Graves' hyperthyroidism and ophthalmopathy. MiXCR, applied by TCRdb to the multiplex PCR reads, yields one record per CDR3 protein. The table includes roughly 700,000 distinct CDR3 sequences, about 18% detected once. Sequenced material: blood. Source of these receptors: a man between 45 and 60 years old with Graves' hyperthyroidism. The CDR3 runs from the conserved cysteine through the conserved F or W. A D gene is named only where the DNA matches it firmly. Clone size is given for some rows only: seen once, a few or many times, or a class if the clone is expanded.

j_call v_call d_call cdr3_length clone_size cdr3_nt cdr3_aa
TRBJ2-5 TRBV7-6 NA 13 few TGTGCCAGCAGCTTAGTAGCGATGAAGACCCAGTACTTC CASSLVAMKTQYF
TRBJ1-5 TRBV7-2 NA 14 NA TGTGCCAACAGCATCTTCAGGGTAGATCAGCCCCAGCATTTT CANSIFRVDQPQHF
TRBJ1-4 TRBV7-9 TRBD1 15 NA TGTGCCAGCAGCTTAGGACAGGGGAGAAATGAAAAACTGTTTTTT CASSLGQGRNEKLFF
TRBJ2-7 TRBV28 TRBD2 16 many TGTGCCAGCAGTTTTCAGGGACTAGCTGAAGCCTACGAGCAGTACTTC CASSFQGLAEAYEQYF
TRBJ2-1 TRBV12-3/TRBV12-4 TRBD1 14 many TGTGCCAGCAGTTTACCAGGGGGCTTATATGAGCAGTTCTTC CASSLPGGLYEQFF
TRBJ2-1 TRBV7-8 NA 16 many TGTGCCAGCAGCTCTCACAGGGAAATAGCCTACAATGAGCAGTTCTTC CASSSHREIAYNEQFF
TRBJ2-7 TRBV7-8 NA 14 NA TGTGCCAGCAGTTCTCCGGACGGGGCCTACGAGCAGTACTTC CASSSPDGAYEQYF
TRBJ2-1 TRBV5-1 TRBD2 14 NA TGCGCCAGCAGCTTGGGACTAGCGGGAGGAGGGCAGTTCTTC CASSLGLAGGGQFF
TRBJ2-5 TRBV7-2 NA 15 many TGTGCCAGCAGCTTAGAAGCCCCCACGCGGGAGACCCAGTACTTC CASSLEAPTRETQYF
TRBJ2-7 TRBV6-2/TRBV6-3 TRBD2 16 NA TGTGCCAGCAGTTACTCTTCTAGCGGGACAATCTACGAGCAGTACTTC CASSYSSSGTIYEQYF
TRBJ2-3 TRBV2 NA 16 many TGTGCCAGCAGTGGTGAACAGGGGGGGAGCACAGATACGCAGTATTTT CASSGEQGGSTDTQYF
TRBJ2-2 TRBV20-1 NA 13 NA TGCAGTGCTAGGGACAGCTACACCGGGGAGCTGTTTTTT CSARDSYTGELFF
TRBJ2-3 TRBV10-3 NA 16 NA TGTGCCATCAGTGAGTCGACTTACAGCTCCACAGATACGCAGTATTTT CAISESTYSSTDTQYF
TRBJ2-1 TRBV3-1 NA 16 NA TGTGCCAGCAGCCAGTCTCCCAGGGTTCCCTACAATGAGCAGTTCTTC CASSQSPRVPYNEQFF
TRBJ2-1 TRBV6-2/TRBV6-3 TRBD2 17 few TGTGCCAGCATTGACATCACCGGGACTAGCGCCTACAATGAGCAGTTCTTC CASIDITGTSAYNEQFF
TRBJ1-1 TRBV29-1 TRBD1 13 many TGCAGCGTGGCAAAGACAGGGGATACTGAAGCTTTCTTT CSVAKTGDTEAFF
TRBJ2-1 TRBV2 TRBD2 15 many TGTGCCAGCAGGGGGACTAGCGGGGGGTACAATGAGCAGTTCTTC CASRGTSGGYNEQFF
TRBJ2-7 TRBV2 NA 13 many TGTGCCAGCCGGGTGAGTGAAGGCTACGAGCAGTACTTC CASRVSEGYEQYF
TRBJ2-1 TRBV3-1 NA 15 few TGTGCCAGCAGCCAAGATCCAGGGTCCTACAATGAGCAGTTCTTC CASSQDPGSYNEQFF
TRBJ1-2 TRBV24-1 TRBD1 13 NA TGTGCCACCAGTGATTACCAGGGGGCGAGCTACACCTTC CATSDYQGASYTF
TRBJ2-1 TRBV2 TRBD2 18 many TGTGCCAGCAGTGTGGACCTTCTTTGGCGGGAGGTTTACAATGAGCAGTTCTTC CASSVDLLWREVYNEQFF
TRBJ2-2 TRBV10-2 TRBD2 15 NA TGCGCCAGCAGGAAACCGGGACTATTCACCGGGGAGCTGTTTTTT CASRKPGLFTGELFF
TRBJ2-3 TRBV6-1 NA 15 many TGTGCCAGCAGTTACCGGGGGCTGGGGACAGATACGCAGTATTTT CASSYRGLGTDTQYF
TRBJ2-2 TRBV30 NA 15 many TGTGCCTGGACGGGCGGCACCTTCTTCACCGGGGAGCTGTTTTTT CAWTGGTFFTGELFF
TRBJ2-1 TRBV6-2/TRBV6-3 TRBD2 16 NA TGTGCCAGCAGTATTGACTCTAGCGGGAGTCTTAGAGAGCAGTTCTTC CASSIDSSGSLREQFF
TRBJ2-1 TRBV5-1 TRBD2 17 few TGCGCCAGCAGCCGGGGACTAGCGGGAAGCTCCTACAATGAGCAGTTCTTC CASSRGLAGSSYNEQFF
TRBJ2-1 TRBV2 TRBD1 16 many TGTGCCAGCAGGGGACCGACCGGGACAGGGTCCAATGAGCAGTTCTTC CASRGPTGTGSNEQFF
TRBJ1-6 TRBV25-1 TRBD1 14 few TGTGCCAGCACTCCAGGGGGTACGAGGTCACCCCTCCACTTT CASTPGGTRSPLHF
TRBJ2-7 TRBV6-5 TRBD2 15 few TGTGCCAGCAGTTACCTAGCGGGAGAGTCCTACGAGCAGTACTTC CASSYLAGESYEQYF
TRBJ2-5 TRBV28 NA 15 many TGTGCCAGCAGTTTCTCCGGGACCCCGAAAGAGACCCAGTACTTC CASSFSGTPKETQYF
TRBJ2-7 TRBV29-1 NA 15 NA TGCAGCGTTGAAGGTGGGCTAGCGAGCCCTTACGAGCAGTACTTC CSVEGGLASPYEQYF
TRBJ2-7 TRBV6-5 TRBD2 15 few TGTGCCAGCAGTTACGGGACTAGCGGGAGGTTCGAGCAGTACTTC CASSYGTSGRFEQYF
TRBJ2-7 TRBV7-2 NA 13 NA TGTGCCAGCAGCTTCACAGGGACCTACGAGCAGTACTTC CASSFTGTYEQYF
TRBJ2-7 TRBV7-2 TRBD2 14 NA TGTGCCAGCAGCCTTGGACTAGCGAAATACGAGCAGTACTTC CASSLGLAKYEQYF
TRBJ1-1 TRBV12-3/TRBV12-4 NA 15 once TGTGCCAGCAGTCCCTGGGGGGGCGGGAGGACTGAAGCTTTCTTT CASSPWGGGRTEAFF
TRBJ1-6 TRBV6-2/TRBV6-3 NA 16 many TGTGCCAGCAGTTACACCGCGGGGCAGGGCAATTCACCCCTCCACTTT CASSYTAGQGNSPLHF
TRBJ1-1 TRBV28 NA 16 many TGTGCCAGCAGTTGGGGTGGGTCAGGAATGAACACTGAAGCTTTCTTT CASSWGGSGMNTEAFF
TRBJ1-5 TRBV28 NA 15 many TGTGCCAGCACTCAAAAAGAGTGGGGGAGACAGCCCCAGCATTTT CASTQKEWGRQPQHF
TRBJ2-7 TRBV28 NA 14 NA TGTGCCAGCAGTTTAGGGCAGGAGGCTTACGAGCAGTACTTC CASSLGQEAYEQYF
TRBJ2-4 TRBV20-1 TRBD2 15 few TGCAGTGGTTTACTAGCGGGTCTAGCCAAAAACATTCAGTACTTC CSGLLAGLAKNIQYF
TRBJ2-5 TRBV7-9 TRBD2 17 few TGTGCCAGCAGCCCCCGACTAGCGGGAGGGCCCGGGGAGACCCAGTACTTC CASSPRLAGGPGETQYF
TRBJ1-1 TRBV28 TRBD1 15 many TGTGCCAGCAGCGCCCCAGGGGGGGCTAGAACTGAAGCTTTCTTT CASSAPGGARTEAFF
TRBJ1-2 TRBV9 TRBD1 17 many TGTGCCAGCAGCGTAGTTGTTCAGGGGGAACATAACTATGGCTACACCTTC CASSVVVQGEHNYGYTF
TRBJ2-2 TRBV11-2 NA 13 many TGTGCCAGCAGCTTAAACGGGCCCGGGGAGCTGTTTTTT CASSLNGPGELFF
TRBJ2-4 TRBV2 NA 14 many TGTGCCAGCAATGGAGGCCTAGCCAAAAACATTCAGTACTTC CASNGGLAKNIQYF
TRBJ2-1 TRBV7-9 TRBD2 16 NA TGTGCCAGCAGCCTAATAATAGCGGGAAGCTACAATGAGCAGTTCTTC CASSLIIAGSYNEQFF
TRBJ2-3 TRBV6-6 NA 15 many TGTGCCAGCAGTTACAGAGGGAGTAGCACAGATACGCAGTATTTT CASSYRGSSTDTQYF
TRBJ1-2 TRBV28 TRBD1 16 many TGTGCCAGCAGTCCAAACCCCACAGGGGTTAACTATGGCTACACCTTC CASSPNPTGVNYGYTF